The following is a T cell receptor (beta chain) sequence with its context. The target of this receptor is not known. No per-base quality is available; no much larger clone lies one base away. In Seattle, one collaborating source enrolled patients while the infection was active and tracked those patients longitudinally over the course of disease. Each collaborating institution followed its own protocols to collect whole blood in K2EDTA tubes. For TCRbeta analysis, collaborator samples were shipped as frozen whole blood, as isolated PBMCs, or as DNA extracted from either sample type. This sample is part of a study of blood T cell repertoires in COVID-19 (dated by TCRdb to the early 2020s). At the level of the whole study: Collaborator samples came from the United States, Italy and Spain and covered acute and convalescent phases of COVID-19. Where available, HLA class I and class II types were obtained from metadata supplied by the sample provider rather than from assay-based typing. Samples came from the ongoing ImmuneRACE study (first 160 participants) plus 1,254 subjects from 6 global collaborators. The material from the prospective study consisted of cDNA or gDNA derived from T cells, B-cell-depleted T cells, or PBMCs. The repertoires were released in a freely available public database intended as a resource for research on the immune response to SARS-CoV-2. Deeply sampled blood TCRbeta repertoires from subjects exposed to, actively infected with, or recovered from COVID-19 were included in the dataset. A de-identified subject ID, COVID-19 status, age in years and sex were almost always included in the sample metadata.

The immunoSEQ Assay, a bias-controlled multiplex PCR, was used to amplify TCRbeta CDR3 regions from genomic DNA. The original pipeline was this. The number of nucleated cells in each sample was estimated from the amplification of reference gene primers within the assay. To quantify the absolute abundance of each unique TCRbeta CDR3 rearrangement, sequence reads were collapsed and filtered. For each sample, productive Simpson clonality was calculated as the square root of Simpson's diversity index over productive rearrangements. TCRdb provides this immuneACCESS table in a form limited to in-frame rearrangements. Some clones are lacking; in checked studies, under half of them reflect an unresolved V gene, and why the rest are absent is not known. V and J calls and clone size are as listed in that table; D and trimming were resolved from the DNA. The sample data list 150,000 to 200,000 clones, and around 80% of these were observed just once. Approximately 14% of the sample goes to the ten largest clones.

The CDR3, from cysteine to phenylalanine, totals 14 residues. CDR3 DNA only is kept here, 42 bases in frame from base 1. The V and J ends are trimmed by 3 bases and 4 bases, leaving 10 bases between them. Via the germline V gene, CDR1 is SGHNT and CDR2 YENEEA. General conclusions and limits of the study: How much clinical and demographic metadata was included differed by source and by participant, and the metadata was provided uncurated.

Input material: peripheral blood. This clonotype was obtained from a woman aged 70 to 79 with COVID-19, enrolled during active disease. The V and J genes are TRBV11-3 and TRBJ2-1; the D gene is perhaps TRBD2, from 5 matching bases. The sequence in DNA is TGTGCCAGCAGCTTTGCAGCGGAGTACAATGAGCAGTTCTTC. The translation is CASSFAAEYNEQFF.